A selection of T cell receptor beta chains follows, all from one sample in a study of blood T cell repertoires in COVID-19. Here immunoSEQ multiplex PCR was the method, and the copy in TCRdb shows in-frame clones only, minus some. The sample contains roughly 180,000 clones, more than 65% of which appear only once. The source material was peripheral blood. These TCRs come from an older woman with COVID-19, enrolled during active disease. Each CDR3 is given with its conserved first and last residue. The D gene is left open where the match is weak. For some rows the clone size is stated as once, few or many, or as a class when expanded; others skip it.

TRBD1,TRBV12-3/TRBV12-4,TRBJ1-2,few,13,CASSPGTGYGYTF,TGTGCCAGCAGTCCAGGGACAGGCTATGGCTACACCTTC
TRBD1,TRBV6-5,TRBJ1-3,NA,15,CASEETGGTGNTIYF,TGTGCCAGTGAGGAAACAGGGGGCACTGGAAACACCATATATTTT
NA,TRBV20-1,TRBJ1-2,few,13,CSASPGANYGYTF,TGCAGTGCTAGTCCCGGGGCTAACTATGGCTACACCTTC
TRBD1,TRBV5-1,TRBJ2-7,NA,14,CASSPDRISYEQYF,TGCGCCAGCAGTCCGGACAGGATATCCTACGAGCAGTACTTC
NA,TRBV5-6,TRBJ1-1,NA,18,CASSLRLLGLPRNTEAFF,TGTGCCAGCAGCTTGAGATTGCTGGGACTTCCTAGGAACACTGAAGCTTTCTTT
TRBD1,TRBV6-5,TRBJ1-1,NA,14,CASSFEQGTRSAFF,TGTGCCAGCAGTTTCGAACAGGGGACGCGGTCGGCTTTCTTT
TRBD1,TRBV27,TRBJ2-4,NA,14,CASSLSTGGNIQYF,TGTGCCAGCAGTTTATCGACAGGGGGAAACATTCAGTACTTC
TRBD2,TRBV6-5,TRBJ2-2,NA,16,CASSYFGSGRTGELFF,TGTGCCAGCAGTTACTTCGGAAGCGGGAGGACCGGGGAGCTGTTTTTT
NA,TRBV29-1,TRBJ2-2,NA,13,CSDQDRNTGELFF,TGCAGCGACCAGGACAGGAACACCGGGGAGCTGTTTTTT
TRBD1,TRBV19,TRBJ1-1,once,15,CASSTLQGSGTEAFF,TGTGCCAGTAGTACCTTACAGGGGTCGGGCACTGAAGCTTTCTTT
TRBD2,TRBV6-2/TRBV6-3,TRBJ2-1,NA,16,CASSTVTSGTRDEQFF,TGTGCCAGCAGTACCGTGACTAGCGGGACGAGGGATGAGCAGTTCTTC
TRBD1,TRBV14,TRBJ2-3,NA,14,CASTQGQGVGTQYF,TGTGCCAGCACCCAGGGACAGGGAGTCGGTACGCAGTATTTT
TRBD2,TRBV18,TRBJ2-1,NA,16,CASSPRLAGGYNEQFF,TGTGCCAGCTCACCGCGACTAGCGGGGGGCTACAATGAGCAGTTCTTC
TRBD1,TRBV6-1,TRBJ1-3,once,14,CASSEQGAGNTIYF,TGTGCCAGCAGTGAACAGGGGGCTGGAAACACCATATATTTT
TRBD2,TRBV11-3,TRBJ2-1,few,14,CASSSRTSGAEQFF,TGTGCCAGCAGCTCGAGGACTAGCGGAGCTGAGCAGTTCTTC
TRBD2,TRBV7-3,TRBJ2-1,NA,15,CASSSTTSGVGEQFF,TGTGCCAGCAGCTCCACGACTAGCGGGGTGGGTGAGCAGTTCTTC
TRBD1,TRBV6-5,TRBJ1-1,NA,15,CASSPRDRGLTEAFF,TGTGCCAGCAGTCCCCGGGACAGGGGGCTGACTGAAGCTTTCTTT
NA,TRBV6-5,TRBJ2-7,NA,15,CASSYDTPSSYEQYF,TGTGCCAGCAGTTACGATACACCTAGCTCCTACGAGCAGTACTTC
NA,TRBV5-1,TRBJ2-3,NA,16,CASSLDGSSSTDTQYF,TGCGCCAGCAGCTTGGATGGCTCCTCTAGCACAGATACGCAGTATTTT
TRBD1,TRBV5-6,TRBJ1-1,NA,18,CASSFGTGGLHLNTEAFF,TGTGCCAGCAGCTTCGGGACAGGGGGTTTACATTTGAACACTGAAGCTTTCTTT
NA,TRBV16,TRBJ2-7,few,14,CASSQSAGSYEQYF,TGTGCCAGCAGCCAATCTGCAGGCTCCTACGAGCAGTACTTC
NA,TRBV20-1,TRBJ2-7,NA,11,CSARAGSEQYF,TGCAGTGCTAGGGCGGGTTCCGAGCAGTACTTC
NA,TRBV6-5,TRBJ1-1,NA,14,CASRTRRGNTEAFF,TGTGCCAGCAGGACGAGGAGGGGTAACACTGAAGCTTTCTTT
NA,TRBV3-1/TRBV3-2,TRBJ1-6,NA,15,CASSQEVLGDSPLHF,TGTGCCAGCAGCCAAGAAGTTTTGGGAGATTCACCCCTCCACTTT
TRBD1,TRBV7-6,TRBJ1-2,NA,15,CASSLTFGDRDGYTF,TGTGCCAGCAGCTTAACTTTCGGTGACAGGGATGGCTACACCTTC
TRBD1,TRBV29-1,TRBJ1-2,NA,13,CSIGAGQGALWTF,TGCAGCATAGGCGCAGGACAGGGGGCACTCTGGACCTTC
NA,TRBV24-1,TRBJ2-2,NA,13,CATGRGGTGELFF,TGTGCCACCGGCAGGGGTGGCACCGGGGAGCTGTTTTTT
NA,TRBV3-1/TRBV3-2,TRBJ2-6,NA,16,CASSQDAGAGANVLTF,TGTGCCAGCAGCCAAGATGCCGGGGCTGGGGCCAACGTCCTGACTTTC
TRBD1,TRBV7-2,TRBJ1-2,few,15,CASSSWTGAFHGYTF,TGTGCCAGCAGCTCATGGACAGGGGCCTTCCATGGCTACACCTTC
NA,TRBV12-3/TRBV12-4,TRBJ1-1,few,13,CASSPSSGTEAFF,TGTGCCAGCAGTCCCTCCTCGGGGACTGAAGCTTTCTTT
TRBD2,TRBV16,TRBJ2-7,NA,15,CASSQSSLAGSEQYF,TGTGCCAGCAGCCAATCCTCCCTAGCGGGATCCGAGCAGTACTTC
NA,TRBV7-2,TRBJ1-2,NA,15,CASSLETGLHYGYTF,TGTGCCAGCAGCTTAGAAACAGGATTGCACTATGGCTACACCTTC
NA,TRBV7-9,TRBJ1-1,once,15,CASSPRGSLNTEAFF,TGTGCCAGCAGCCCGCGAGGGTCTTTGAACACTGAAGCTTTCTTT
TRBD2,TRBV19,TRBJ2-2,NA,17,CASSARLAGGLTGELFF,TGTGCCAGTAGTGCCAGACTAGCGGGAGGGCTCACCGGGGAGCTGTTTTTT
NA,TRBV9,TRBJ1-2,few,15,CASSVEAGFSYGYTF,TGTGCCAGCAGCGTAGAGGCGGGCTTCAGCTATGGCTACACCTTC
NA,TRBV5-1,TRBJ2-5,NA,14,CASSPVRGQETQYF,TGCGCCAGCAGCCCGGTTAGGGGACAAGAGACCCAGTACTTC
NA,TRBV6-5,TRBJ2-7,NA,14,CASRIDSPTFEQYF,TGTGCCAGCAGGATTGACAGTCCTACTTTCGAGCAGTACTTC
NA,TRBV5-6,TRBJ2-3,many,19,CASSFYTDLLLSRGDTQYF,TGTGCCAGCAGCTTCTACACGGACCTACTTCTGAGTAGGGGGGATACGCAGTATTTT
TRBD1,TRBV29-1,TRBJ2-1,few,13,CSVGDRSRNEQFF,TGCAGCGTTGGGGACAGGAGTCGGAATGAGCAGTTCTTC
TRBD1,TRBV6-1,TRBJ1-1,NA,17,CASSVDRGLLVDTEAFF,TGTGCCAGCAGTGTCGACAGGGGCCTCCTGGTAGACACTGAAGCTTTCTTT
TRBD1,TRBV6-5,TRBJ1-2,NA,15,CASSYGQGSGYGYTF,TGTGCCAGCAGTTACGGACAGGGCTCGGGCTATGGCTACACCTTC
NA,TRBV9,TRBJ2-5,NA,15,CASSVGGWAQETQYF,TGTGCCAGCAGCGTAGGAGGGTGGGCCCAAGAGACCCAGTACTTC
NA,TRBV5-1,TRBJ1-1,NA,14,CASSLGLGNTEAFF,TGCGCCAGCAGTTTGGGACTTGGGAACACTGAAGCTTTCTTT
TRBD1,TRBV7-9,TRBJ1-6,NA,15,CASSRDRDYNSPLHF,TGTGCCAGCAGCCGCGACAGGGACTATAATTCACCCCTCCACTTT
NA,TRBV19,TRBJ1-2,NA,14,CASSIEPGNYGYTF,TGTGCCAGTAGTATAGAGCCGGGGAATTATGGCTACACCTTC
TRBD2,TRBV6-5,TRBJ2-1,NA,15,CASSSSGGPVHEQFF,TGTGCCAGCAGTTCTAGCGGGGGGCCTGTTCATGAGCAGTTCTTC
TRBD2,TRBV19,TRBJ2-1,few,15,CASSLDGGTYNEQFF,TGTGCCAGTAGTTTAGACGGGGGGACCTACAATGAGCAGTTCTTC